A selection of T cell receptor beta chains follows, all from one sample in a study of cytomegalovirus exposure and HLA in healthy donors. Method: immunoSEQ multiplex PCR; TCRdb's copy keeps in-frame clones and lacks some. The table has approximately 110,000 clones, nearly 80% seen once. Source material: PBMCs. These receptor sequences come from a man in his thirties or forties in good health and CMV-seronegative. Each CDR3 is given without its conserved first and last residue. D genes are given only for firm matches. Size is omitted from some rows. Given values are once, few, many or a class for expanded clones.

V gene	D gene	clone size	J gene	CDR3 protein
TRBV5-1	NA	few	TRBJ1-2	ASSLAGNYGYT
TRBV5-1	NA	few	TRBJ1-2	ASTYSGDYGYT
TRBV15	TRBD1	NA	TRBJ1-5	ATSSGTDSNQPQH
TRBV11-2	TRBD1	few	TRBJ1-4	ASSLRVGRGEEKLF
TRBV27	TRBD1	NA	NA	ASSFRDRFYEQY
TRBV28	TRBD1	NA	TRBJ2-3	ASSIGQGYTDTQY
TRBV6-6	TRBD2	NA	TRBJ2-3	ASSYSLAGRADTQY
TRBV6-1	NA	NA	TRBJ2-7	ASSERGGPTTYEQY
TRBV5-1	TRBD2	few	TRBJ2-3	ASSLGEGTDTQY
TRBV4-3	TRBD1	NA	TRBJ2-5	ASSQGTGTGETQY
TRBV10-3	TRBD1	NA	TRBJ2-5	ASKQGAEETQY
TRBV11-2	TRBD1	NA	TRBJ1-1	ASSQTQGAWTTEAF
TRBV18	TRBD1	few	TRBJ1-1	ASSARDRGEAEAF
TRBV10-3	TRBD1	NA	TRBJ1-1	AISDVGGNLDTEAF
TRBV7-2	NA	NA	TRBJ2-1	ASPENEQF
TRBV30	TRBD1	NA	TRBJ1-2	ADSPGTGNGYT
TRBV2	NA	NA	TRBJ2-7	ASRVRDTKPYEQY
TRBV6-5	NA	NA	TRBJ1-2	ASSYSLLLRDYGYT
TRBV2	NA	NA	TRBJ2-3	ASSEGLSTDTQY
TRBV6-1	TRBD1	NA	TRBJ1-2	ASRQGQGAYGYT
TRBV7-6	TRBD2	NA	TRBJ2-7	ASSPTSGYYEQY
TRBV7-2	NA	NA	TRBJ1-1	ASSSWELRRGWGTEAF
TRBV5-4	NA	NA	TRBJ2-4	ASSSRQGGIQY
TRBV5-5	NA	few	TRBJ1-5	ASSLGANNQPQH
TRBV10-1	NA	NA	TRBJ2-1	ASSESALRQF
TRBV28	TRBD1	NA	TRBJ1-3	ASLGAGGFGNTIY
TRBV10-2	TRBD1	NA	TRBJ2-7	ASSDEGTGLYEQY
TRBV4-1	TRBD2	few	TRBJ2-1	ASSQDGYSGLPANEQF
TRBV6-5	NA	NA	TRBJ2-6	ASSPDRRANVLT
TRBV27	NA	once	TRBJ1-1	ASSSSRHRNTEAF
TRBV10-3	NA	once	TRBJ1-2	AITQGGGYGYT
TRBV28	NA	NA	TRBJ2-1	ASSSRYRDKNPSLVSYNEQF
TRBV4-3	NA	few	TRBJ1-3	ASSQDRGSGNTIY
TRBV10-3	TRBD1	NA	TRBJ2-7	AIRQGRSSYEQY
TRBV23-1	NA	few	TRBJ1-1	ASRTRVCGKNTEAF
TRBV5-8	TRBD2	NA	TRBJ2-1	ASSLITSGRATYEQF
TRBV7-8	NA	NA	TRBJ1-1	ASSRGEVAEAF
TRBV12-5	NA	NA	TRBJ1-1	ITSGGVEAF
TRBV4-1	NA	NA	TRBJ2-3	ASSQERVSSDTQY
TRBV5-1	TRBD2	NA	TRBJ2-3	ASSQPGLAGARLGTDTQY
TRBV5-6	TRBD2	NA	TRBJ2-1	ASTLSTSGYNEQF
TRBV27	NA	NA	TRBJ1-1	ASTGQDGNTEAF
TRBV9	TRBD2	NA	TRBJ2-1	ASSPSSGSFYNEQF
TRBV6-5	NA	NA	TRBJ1-1	ASSYSRRERDTEAF
TRBV5-1	TRBD1	NA	TRBJ2-7	ASRTGGSIYEQY
TRBV14	TRBD1	NA	TRBJ2-1	ASSQAAGGINEQF
TRBV19	NA	few	TRBJ1-2	ASSMRQENYGYT
TRBV4-3	TRBD2	NA	TRBJ2-2	ASSQDDYGGENTGELF
TRBV19	NA	NA	TRBJ2-2	ASSGLVDTGELF
TRBV6-1	NA	few	TRBJ2-7	ASSGSYEQY
TRBV5-4	NA	NA	TRBJ1-1	ASSLLRPTNTEAF
TRBV6-6	TRBD2	NA	TRBJ2-3	ASSILAEVTDTQY
TRBV5-6	NA	NA	TRBJ1-2	ASSLVLYGYT
TRBV7-9	NA	NA	TRBJ2-2	ASSFWSEDTGELF
TRBV11-2	TRBD2	NA	TRBJ2-7	ASSPLGGRGAYEQY
TRBV6-5	NA	NA	TRBJ1-2	ASSYQGYGYT
TRBV30	NA	NA	TRBJ1-3	AWSVGVDTIY